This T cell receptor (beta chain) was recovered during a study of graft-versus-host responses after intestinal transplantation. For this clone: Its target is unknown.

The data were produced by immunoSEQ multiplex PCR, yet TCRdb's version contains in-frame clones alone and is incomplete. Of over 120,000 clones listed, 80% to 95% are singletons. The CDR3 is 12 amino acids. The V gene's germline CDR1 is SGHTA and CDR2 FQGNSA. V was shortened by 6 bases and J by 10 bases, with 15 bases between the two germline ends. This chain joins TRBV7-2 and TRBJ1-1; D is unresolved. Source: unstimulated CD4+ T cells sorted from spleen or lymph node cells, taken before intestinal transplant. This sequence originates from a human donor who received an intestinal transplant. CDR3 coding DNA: TGTGCCAGCAGTATGAACGGGTTAAGAGCTTTCTTT. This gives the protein CASSMNGLRAFF.